Listed here are 24 T cell receptor beta chains from one sample, sequenced in a study of blood T cell repertoires in COVID-19 (dated by TCRdb to the early 2020s). Library preparation was by the immunoSEQ multiplex PCR assay. TCRdb limited this immuneACCESS table to in-frame rearrangements with V and J called. A share of clones is missing; checked studies link under half to unresolved V genes, and the rest is unexplained. A total of some 160,000 clones appear in this sample, just over 90% of them only once. The ten most abundant clones make up approximately 5% of the sample. What was sequenced was peripheral blood. The receptor source for this set is a man aged 18-30 years with COVID-19, enrolled during active disease.

V is TRBV7-2 and J is TRBJ2-1; 16 bases are a match to TRBD2. CDR1 is SGHTA and CDR2 is FQGNSA in the germline V gene. The CDR3 has 19 residues. The V segment lost 4 bases and the J segment 0 bases; nucleotides outside the gene matches: 6. The CDR3 reads CASSYGTSGRESSYNEQFF. DNA of the CDR3: TGTGCCAGCAGCTACGGGACTAGCGGGAGGGAAAGCTCCTACAATGAGCAGTTCTTC.

The chain combines TRBV6-5 with TRBJ1-2, with TRBD1 matching over 8 bases. Germline V CDR1 and CDR2: MNHEY, SVGAGI. V lost 6 bases, J lost 4 bases, and 7 bases stayed unmatched. The CDR3 is 14 residues long. The CDR3 sequence is CASRKQGEGYGYTF. In nucleotides, the CDR3 is TGTGCCAGCAGAAAACAGGGGGAAGGCTATGGCTACACCTTC.

The chain combines TRBV7-4 with TRBJ2-1, with unresolved D. The V gene's germline CDR1 is SGHVT and CDR2 SQSDAQ. The CDR3 is 16 amino acids. The ends were cut back, 1 base at V and 4 bases at J, with 14 bases in the middle. The CDR3 sequence is CASSLGLDPIYNEQFF. The CDR3 DNA is TGTGCCAGCAGCTTAGGGCTAGATCCCATATACAATGAGCAGTTCTTC.

The rearrangement links TRBV10-3 to TRBJ1-6; unclear D gene. Germline V gene data show CDR1 as ENHRY and CDR2 as SYGVKD. The CDR3 is 13 residues long. V was shortened by 5 bases and J by 8 bases, with 10 bases between the two germline ends. The CDR3 nucleotides are TGTGCCATCAGTTACGGGGTTGATTCACCCCTCCACTTT. This codes for CAISYGVDSPLHF.

J is TRBJ2-7 and V is TRBV5-1; 8 bases are a match to TRBD1. The CDR3 extends over 14 amino acids. The V and J ends lost 2 bases and 3 bases, in that order; junction bases with no gene match: 4. CDR1 SGHRS and CDR2 YFSETQ come from the germline V gene. DNA of the CDR3: TGCGCCAGCAGCTTCCAACAGGGGGGCTACGAGCAGTACTTC. It codes for CASSFQQGGYEQYF.

This clone was observed a single time. J is TRBJ2-1 and V is TRBV14, with 9 bases matching TRBD1. CDR3 length: 21 amino acids. Germline V gene lookup returns CDR1 SGHDN and CDR2 FVKESK. Trimming took 4 bases from V and 2 from J; bases not matched to a gene: 21. The CDR3 nucleotides are TGTGCCAGCAGCCTCGAAGGGGCCGGGACAGGGTTTGGGAGAACCTACAATGAGCAGTTCTTC. Its protein is CASSLEGAGTGFGRTYNEQFF. The entire variable domain, with the rest obtained from reference TRBV14 and TRBJ2-1, is as follows: EAGVTQFPSHSVIEKGQTVTLRCDPISGHDNLYWYRRVMGKEIKFLLHFVKESKQDESGMPNNRFLAERTGGTYSTLKVQPAELEDSGVYFCASSLEGAGTGFGRTYNEQFFGPGTRLTVL.

The chain combines TRBV7-6 with TRBJ2-1, with D possibly TRBD2 on 6 matching bases. The CDR3 is 16 residues long. CDR1 SGHVS and CDR2 FNYEAQ come from the germline V gene. V gave up 3 bases and J gave up 9 bases, with 21 bases separating them. CDR3 sequence reads: CASSFGSGEHPGEQFF. In nucleotides, the CDR3 is TGTGCCAGCAGCTTTGGATCGGGAGAGCACCCGGGTGAGCAGTTCTTC.

The rearrangement joins TRBV9 to TRBJ2-2; 7 nucleotides agree with TRBD1. This CDR3 is built from 15 residues. With V trimmed by 2 bases and J by 5 bases, 6 bases remained unmatched. Germline CDR1 is SGDLS and CDR2 is YYNGEE. CDR3: CASSVDRVETGELFF. The CDR3 DNA follows: TGTGCCAGCAGCGTCGACAGGGTAGAGACCGGGGAGCTGTTTTTT.

V usage is TRBV7-9 and J usage is TRBJ2-1; TRBD1 matches 7 bases. V lost 4 bases to trimming and J lost 8 bases; unmatched junction nucleotides: 8. The CDR3 consists of 14 residues. Germline lookup yields CDR1 SEHNR and CDR2 FQNEAQ (reference sequence). The DNA for the CDR3 is TGTGCCAGCAGCTCTTATACAACAGGGGATGAGCAGTTCTTC. Translating it yields CASSSYTTGDEQFF. Full variable domain (remainder filled in from reference TRBV7-9 and TRBJ2-1): DTGVSQNPRHKITKRGQNVTFRCDPISEHNRLYWYRQTLGQGPEFLTYFQNEAQLEKSRLLSDRFSAERPKGSFSTLEIQRTEQGDSAMYLCASSSYTTGDEQFFGPGTRLTVL.

This rearrangement joins TRBV27 to TRBJ2-7, with 8 bases fitting TRBD2. The CDR3 sequence is 15 residues long. The V segment lost 5 bases and the J segment 5 bases; nucleotides outside the gene matches: 11. From germline, CDR1 is MNHEY and CDR2 SMNVEV (reference sequence). The CDR3 loop is CASSPRASGFNEQYF. The CDR3 DNA sequence: TGTGCCAGCAGTCCCCGCGCTAGCGGGTTTAACGAGCAGTACTTC.

This chain uses TRBV29-1 with TRBJ2-7, with TRBD1 matching 7 bases. Germline V gene lookup returns CDR1 SQVTM and CDR2 ANQGSEA. V lost 5 bases and J lost 1; bases outside the gene matches: 8. This CDR3 has 14 residues. The CDR3 region is CSVSTGSLSYEQYF. CDR3 DNA sequence: TGCAGCGTTTCGACAGGGAGTTTGTCCTACGAGCAGTACTTC.

About this clone: The sample contains more than one DNA sequence encoding this CDR3. The chain uses TRBV6-5 and TRBJ1-1; no definite D call. Trimming took off 6 bases at V and 2 bases at J, with 10 bases between the two ends. Germline CDR1 MNHEY, CDR2 SVGAGI. This CDR3 spans 13 amino acids. As DNA, the CDR3 is TGTGCCAGCAGGTCAGGCTTAAACACTGAAGCTTTCTTT. Translating gives CASRSGLNTEAFF.

The CDR3 region is CASRNSGRYNEQFF. For the CDR3, the DNA is TGTGCCAGCAGAAATAGCGGGAGGTACAATGAGCAGTTCTTC. The gene calls are TRBV6-5 and TRBJ2-1, with 10 positions matching TRBD2. The CDR3 runs 14 residues. V trimming: 6 bases; J trimming: 4 bases; junction bases outside the gene matches: 3. Germline V gene data show CDR1 as MNHEY and CDR2 as SVGAGI.

The J gene is TRBJ2-1, the V gene TRBV28; TRBD2 is a possible D gene (6 bases). There are 16 residues in the CDR3. The V and J ends lost 10 bases and 2 bases respectively, with 21 bases between them. CDR1 MDHEN and CDR2 SYDVKM come from the germline V gene. The CDR3, as DNA: TGTGCCATACGGGAGTCCCTCCCCTCGACCTACAATGAGCAGTTCTTC. It is translated as CAIRESLPSTYNEQFF.

This clone appeared once. The chain has TRBV11-2 and TRBJ1-5; D not certain. This CDR3 spans 16 amino acids. The V end was cut by 1 base, the J end by 2 bases, with 12 bases between. The V gene's germline CDR1 is SGHAT and CDR2 FQNNGV. This chain's CDR3 is CASSLGSGRGNQPQHF. CDR3 nucleotides: TGTGCCAGCAGCTTAGGGTCCGGTCGGGGCAATCAGCCCCAGCATTTT. The whole variable domain, remainder taken from reference TRBV11-2 and TRBJ1-5, is EAGVAQSPRYKIIEKRQSVAFWCNPISGHATLYWYQQILGQGPKLLIQFQNNGVVDDSQLPKDRFSAERLKGVDSTLKIQPAKLEDSAVYLCASSLGSGRGNQPQHFGDGTRLSIL.

This clone appeared once. This chain connects TRBV5-1 to TRBJ2-7, with TRBD1 matching over 9 bases. Germline V lookup: CDR1 SGHRS, CDR2 YFSETQ. CDR3 length: 17 residues. V trimming: 0 bases; J trimming: 0 bases; junction bases outside the gene matches: 7. Here the CDR3 reads CASSLGQGGPPSYEQYF. The CDR3 DNA is TGCGCCAGCAGCTTGGGACAGGGGGGCCCCCCCTCCTACGAGCAGTACTTC.

The J gene is TRBJ2-7, the V gene TRBV30, with TRBD1 matching over 8 bases. The CDR3 length is 13 residues. V shed 1 base and J 5 bases; nucleotides not matched to a gene: 4. From germline, CDR1 is GTSNPN and CDR2 SVGIG (reference sequence). The DNA of the CDR3 is TGTGCCTGGAGTGAGTCAGGGGGCGACGAGCAGTACTTC. Translating gives CAWSESGGDEQYF. Complete variable domain (other parts from reference TRBV30 and TRBJ2-7): SQTIHQWPATLVQPVGSPLSLECTVEGTSNPNLYWYRQAAGRGLQLLFYSVGIGQISSEVPQNLSASRPQDRQFILSSKKLLLSDSGFYLCAWSESGGDEQYFGPGTRLTVT.

This chain joins TRBV5-4 and TRBJ1-1; D ambiguous. The CDR3 is 13 amino acids. Deletions cut 1 base from V and 1 base from J, with 5 bases between. Germline V lookup: CDR1 SGHNT, CDR2 YYREEE (reference sequence). CDR3 in DNA: TGTGCCAGCAGCTTGCAATGGAACACTGAAGCTTTCTTT. Translation: CASSLQWNTEAFF.

The chain combines TRBV2 with TRBJ2-7; possible D gene TRBD2, 7 bases. V lost 6 bases to trimming and J lost 4 bases, with 19 bases between them. The CDR3 has 15 residues. Looked up from germline, CDR1 is SNHLY and CDR2 is FYNNEI. CDR3 in amino acids: CASRGAREVTYEQYF. In nucleotides, the CDR3 is TGTGCCAGCAGGGGGGCCCGGGAGGTAACTTACGAGCAGTACTTC.

The CDR3 DNA is TGTGCCAGCAGTGAAACGGGACAGGGGGGGGATCAGCCCCAGCATTTT. This translates into CASSETGQGGDQPQHF. The rearrangement joins TRBV2 to TRBJ1-5; 11 bases align to TRBD1. J was trimmed by 5 bases and V by 2 bases; bases with no gene match: 5. CDR3 length: 16 amino acids. Germline-derived CDR1 and CDR2 are SNHLY and FYNNEI.

The V call is TRBV18, the J call TRBJ1-1, with unresolved D. Trimming removed 2 bases from V and 8 bases from J, with 12 bases in between. This CDR3 has 13 amino acids. The V gene's germline CDR1 is KGHSH and CDR2 LQKENI. The CDR3: CASSPGTAAEAFF. The CDR3 DNA reads as TGTGCCAGCTCACCAGGAACAGCTGCCGAAGCTTTCTTT.

The chain is built from TRBV4-3 and TRBJ1-4; perhaps TRBD1 as D (5 bases). Germline V CDR1 and CDR2: LGHNA, YSLEER. The V end was cut by 0 bases, the J end by 4 bases, with 9 bases between. The CDR3 has 15 amino acids. CDR3 sequence (DNA): TGCGCCAGCAGCCAAGATCTACAGGTTAATGAAAAACTGTTTTTT. It codes for CASSQDLQVNEKLFF.

The chain employs TRBV27 and TRBJ2-3; the match to TRBD2 covers 12 bases. There are 18 residues in the CDR3. Losses at the gene ends were 6 bases for V and 4 bases for J; bases not matched to a gene: 14. The germline V gene has CDR1 MNHEY and CDR2 SMNVEV (reference sequence). The CDR3 is CASSLRASGRALADTQYF. As DNA, the CDR3 is TGTGCCAGCAGCCTAAGGGCTAGCGGGAGGGCCTTGGCAGATACGCAGTATTTT.

The chain carries TRBV19 and TRBJ2-3, with D perhaps matching TRBD2 (6 bases). Germline-derived CDR1 and CDR2 are LNHDA and SQIVND (reference sequence). This CDR3 comprises 13 residues. V lost 10 bases, J lost 1 base, and 12 bases lay in between. This chain's CDR3 is CATGGLRTDTQYF. The CDR3 region has the DNA TGTGCCACCGGAGGGCTACGCACAGATACGCAGTATTTT.